This T cell receptor (beta chain) was recorded in a study of metastatic and nonmetastatic thyroid tumors. No treatment had been given to any patient before thyroid surgery. With MiXCR, TCRdb called clones anew from the PCR reads. The data contain about 15,000 clones, approximately 23% of them singletons. In its sample, this clone is medium-sized (0.01 to 0.1%). This CDR3 has 15 residues. V was clipped by 3 bases and J by 6 bases; unmatched bases: 9. Germline values: CDR1 LNHDA, CDR2 SQIVND (reference sequence). This receptor was obtained from a female donor with papillary thyroid cancer or a benign thyroid nodule (not recorded which). Some clones in this sample may be carry-over from other donors' samples. The specimen was tumor tissue. V is TRBV19 and J is TRBJ2-7; 9 positions agree with TRBD1. CDR3 amino acids: CASSIIGTGSGEQYF. The CDR3 DNA reads TGTGCCAGTAGTATTATAGGGACAGGGAGTGGCGAGCAGTACTTC.